Each of the 26 T cell receptor beta chains below was sequenced from the same sample in a study of T-cell memory formation after mild COVID-19. TCRdb re-called the 5' RACE reads through MiXCR, storing one row per CDR3 protein. Of approximately 200,000 distinct CDR3 sequences in the sample, 16% were seen once. The specimen sequenced was PBMCs or a T cell subset sorted from them (not recorded which). These receptors were taken from an adult woman who had mild COVID-19 (a few samples of this study predate the infection). Cell type and time point are not known.

This chain joins TRBV7-2 and TRBJ1-3; a possible D gene is TRBD1 (5 bases). The CDR3 is 16 residues long. CDR1 is SGHTA and CDR2 is FQGNSA in the germline V gene. V shed 5 bases and J shed 3 bases, with 17 bases lying between them. CDR3 loop: CASSILKMGVGNTIYF. Written as DNA, the CDR3 is TGTGCCAGCAGCATCCTCAAGATGGGGGTTGGAAACACCATATATTTT.

This chain joins TRBV7-2 and TRBJ1-5; D ambiguous. V was trimmed by 1 base and J by 1 base, leaving 11 bases between them. This CDR3 region has 16 residues. Germline V gives CDR1 SGHTA, CDR2 FQGNSA. The CDR3 DNA is TGTGCCAGCAGCTTAGGTGGAGGGAGAAGCAATCAGCCCCAGCATTTT. Amino acids: CASSLGGGRSNQPQHF.

This clonotype turned up a few times. CDR3 bases: TGTGCCAGCAGTTTCCTTTGGACTAGCGGGAGAACGGAGACCCAGTACTTC. Translated: CASSFLWTSGRTETQYF. This chain joins TRBV12-3 or TRBV12-4 and TRBJ2-5; 13 bases line up with TRBD2. The CDR3 runs 17 residues. Unmatched junction bases numbered 9, after V lost 3 bases and J lost 5 bases.

Only a few counts were recorded for this clonotype. The rearrangement uses TRBV6-5 and TRBJ2-7; D gene ambiguous. Germline V gene sequence: CDR1 MNHEY, CDR2 SVGAGI. This CDR3 is built from 13 residues. V was shortened by 2 bases and J by 0 bases, with 5 bases between the two germline ends. The CDR3 loop reads CASSYRSSYEQYF. CDR3 DNA sequence: TGTGCCAGCAGTTACAGGAGCTCCTACGAGCAGTACTTC.

This clonotype was counted ten times or more. The J gene is TRBJ1-2, the V gene TRBV29-1; D is unclear. V lost 4 bases and J 4 bases, leaving 13 bases between the germline ends. This CDR3 contains 13 residues. CDR1 is SQVTM, CDR2 ANQGSEA, per germline. Written as DNA, the CDR3 is TGCAGCGTTGTCCTAGTGGGGATCTATGGCTACACCTTC. Amino acid sequence: CSVVLVGIYGYTF.

The rearrangement uses TRBV15 and TRBJ2-7; no clear D gene. Trimming took 0 bases from V and 0 from J, leaving 6 bases between them. The CDR3 is 14 residues long. The germline gives CDR1 LNHNV, CDR2 YYDKDF (reference sequence). CDR3 amino acids: CATSRERFSYEQYF. The CDR3 DNA sequence: TGTGCCACCAGCAGAGAGCGGTTCTCCTACGAGCAGTACTTC.

This clonotype was observed once. The V call is TRBV10-3, the J call TRBJ1-3; 9 bases are shared with TRBD1. V was pared by 10 bases and J by 2 bases, with 12 bases of the junction left unmatched. Per germline, CDR1 ENHRY and CDR2 SYGVKD. The CDR3 runs 16 residues. This CDR3 reads CATSGSTGGAGNTIYF. In DNA form, the CDR3 reads TGTGCCACCTCGGGGAGTACAGGGGGCGCTGGAAACACCATATATTTT.

This clonotype appeared a few times. In DNA, the CDR3 is TGTGCCAGCAGTTTGGGACTAGCGGGACCCAGGGGCACAGATACGCAGTATTTT. Amino acid sequence: CASSLGLAGPRGTDTQYF. The chain recombines TRBV28 with TRBJ2-3; 13 bases line up with TRBD2. V gave up 3 bases and J gave up 1 base; unmatched junction bases: 7. CDR1 and CDR2 (germline): MDHEN, SYDVKM. This CDR3 is 18 amino acids long. The full variable domain, completed using reference TRBV28 and TRBJ2-3, is DVKVTQSSRYLVKRTGEKVFLECVQDMDHENMFWYRQDPGLGLRLIYFSYDVKMKEKGDIPEGYSVSREKKERFSLILESASTNQTSMYLCASSLGLAGPRGTDTQYFGPGTRLTVL.

V gene TRBV29-1 combines with J gene TRBJ1-1; unclear D gene. The germline CDR1 and CDR2 sequences are SQVTM and ANQGSEA. There are 15 residues in the CDR3. The V end lost 4 bases, the J end lost 6 bases, and 21 bases lay between the germline ends. CDR3 coding DNA: TGCAGCGTTGTCGGCGGCCCGGACGTTACGGCTGAAGCTTTCTTT. Amino acids: CSVVGGPDVTAEAFF.

This clonotype was seen only a few times. The chain joins TRBV2 to TRBJ1-1; D is ambiguous. The CDR3 contains 13 residues. Germline CDR1 SNHLY, CDR2 FYNNEI. V was trimmed by 3 bases and J by 2 bases, leaving 7 bases between them. CDR3 loop: CASSDEFNTEAFF. Here the CDR3 DNA reads TGTGCCAGCAGTGACGAATTCAACACTGAAGCTTTCTTT.

This chain uses TRBV7-8 with TRBJ1-1, with D tentatively TRBD1 (5 bases). CDR3 length: 15 residues. Per the germline V gene, CDR1 is SGHVS and CDR2 is FQNEAQ. Deletions cut 3 bases from V and 1 base from J, with 12 bases between. CDR3 sequence (DNA): TGTGCCAGCAGCTTGGACGGGACTGCGAACACTGAAGCTTTCTTT. Its protein is CASSLDGTANTEAFF.

The chain joins TRBV4-2 to TRBJ2-1, with 7 bases aligning to TRBD2. Per germline, CDR1 LGHNA and CDR2 YNFKEQ. The CDR3 totals 17 residues. Trimming removed 0 bases from V and 4 bases from J; junction bases left unmatched: 9. The chain's CDR3 is CASSQESWSGAYNEQFF. The CDR3, as DNA: TGTGCCAGCAGCCAAGAGAGTTGGAGCGGGGCGTACAATGAGCAGTTCTTC.

This chain joins TRBV7-6 and TRBJ1-4; D is undetermined. CDR1 SGHVS and CDR2 FNYEAQ come from the germline V gene. Trimming cost V 4 bases and J 0 bases, with 6 bases left between them. This CDR3 has 14 residues. In DNA, the CDR3 is TGTGCCAGCAGCTCGAAAGCAACTAATGAAAAACTGTTTTTT. It encodes CASSSKATNEKLFF.

This clonotype was detected only a few times. The chain employs TRBV12-3 or TRBV12-4 and TRBJ2-7; 10 bases agree with TRBD2. After removal of 5 bases from V and 7 bases from J, the junction contained 17 bases not matched to a gene. The CDR3 contains 17 residues. The chain's CDR3 is CASSHPRGPAGGSEQYF. CDR3 nucleotide sequence: TGTGCCAGCAGTCACCCCCGGGGGCCAGCGGGAGGGTCGGAGCAGTACTTC.

This clonotype was found a few times. The rearrangement joins TRBV11-2 to TRBJ2-7; weak D call: TRBD2 (6 bases). The CDR3 is 15 amino acids. Germline V gene lookup returns CDR1 SGHAT and CDR2 FQNNGV. With 5 bases removed from V and 4 bases from J, the gap between germline ends came to 18 bases. The CDR3 loop is CASSLRDWRGYEQYF. The CDR3 DNA sequence: TGTGCCAGCAGCCTACGGGACTGGCGCGGATACGAGCAGTACTTC.

V usage is TRBV3-1 and J usage is TRBJ2-7; 9 nucleotides agree with TRBD1. The CDR3 contains 15 residues. Unmatched junction bases numbered 7, after V lost 1 base and J lost 6 bases. CDR1 is LGHDT, CDR2 YNNKEL, per germline (reference sequence). CDR3 in DNA: TGTGCCAGCAGCCAAGGGCCGGGACAGGGTCGCGAGCAGTACTTC. This codes for CASSQGPGQGREQYF.

V gene TRBV10-3 combines with J gene TRBJ1-2; D call uncertain. The V gene's germline CDR1 is ENHRY and CDR2 SYGVKD. The germline V and J ends were trimmed by 6 bases and 4 bases, with 9 bases remaining between them. This CDR3 spans 12 amino acids. CDR3 sequence (DNA): TGTGCCATCAGGACACTGTCCTATGGCTACACCTTC. Its translation: CAIRTLSYGYTF.

This clonotype was seen repeatedly, ten times or more. This sequence joins TRBV6-5 and TRBJ2-7; possibly TRBD1 for D (6 bases). V was trimmed by 6 bases and J by 0 bases, leaving 15 bases between them. The CDR3 runs 15 residues. The germline CDR1 and CDR2 sequences are MNHEY and SVGAGI. In DNA, the CDR3 is TGTGCCAGCAGCAAGCCCAGGGGCAGCTCCTACGAGCAGTACTTC. This sequence encodes CASSKPRGSSYEQYF.

The genes are TRBV2 and TRBJ2-4, with TRBD2 identical over 11 bases. The J segment lost 6 bases and the V segment lost 6 bases, leaving 4 bases of the junction unmatched. Germline CDR1 SNHLY, CDR2 FYNNEI. The CDR3 length is 14 residues. The CDR3 nucleotides are TGTGCCAGCAGGATAGCGGGAGGGGTAAACATTCAGTACTTC. Amino acids: CASRIAGGVNIQYF.

The chain links TRBV7-9 to TRBJ2-2; D is uncertain. The germline CDR1 and CDR2 sequences are SEHNR and FQNEAQ (reference sequence). The CDR3 runs 13 residues. V shed 0 bases and J shed 8 bases, with 7 bases lying between them. The CDR3 sequence: CASSLAGSGELFF. CDR3 sequence (DNA): TGTGCCAGCAGCTTAGCCGGGTCAGGGGAGCTGTTTTTT.

The rearrangement links TRBV6-2 or TRBV6-3 to TRBJ2-1, with 8 bases lining up with TRBD1. CDR3 length: 13 amino acids. CDR1 and CDR2 from the germline V gene are MNHEY and SVGEGT. V dropped 6 bases and J dropped 9; count of bases not matched to a gene: 7. For the CDR3, the DNA is TGTGCCAGCAGAAAGCTGACAGGGGCTGAGCAGTTCTTC. Translating it yields CASRKLTGAEQFF.

V gene TRBV20-1 combines with J gene TRBJ2-1; TRBD2 matches at 7 bases. Germline V gene lookup returns CDR1 DFQATT and CDR2 SNEGSKA (reference sequence). Trimming removed 6 bases from V and 7 bases from J; junction bases left unmatched: 9. The CDR3 contains 13 residues. The CDR3 sequence: CSARGSGKNEQFF. As DNA, the CDR3 is TGCAGTGCCCGAGGCAGCGGGAAGAATGAGCAGTTCTTC.

The chain is built from TRBV10-2 and TRBJ2-5, with D perhaps assigned TRBD1 or TRBD2 (5 bases each). The V and J ends lost 5 bases and 2 bases respectively, with 15 bases between them. Germline CDR1 and CDR2: WSHSY and SAAADI. The CDR3 is 15 amino acids. CDR3 region: CASSSAPGPQETQYF. The CDR3 nucleotides are TGCGCCAGCAGTTCTGCCCCGGGACCTCAAGAGACCCAGTACTTC.

This clonotype showed up just a few times. CDR3 sequence (DNA): TGTGCCAGCAGTTATTTCGGGACTAGACAAGATACGCAGTATTTT. Encoded protein: CASSYFGTRQDTQYF. This chain joins TRBV6-5 and TRBJ2-3; the match to TRBD2 covers 8 bases. The CDR3 runs 15 residues. The germline V gene has CDR1 MNHEY and CDR2 SVGAGI. J lost 5 bases, V lost 3 bases, and 7 bases had no gene match.

This chain joins TRBV7-6 and TRBJ1-2; the D is unclear. Per germline, CDR1 SGHVS and CDR2 FNYEAQ. Trimming removed 3 bases at V and 3 bases at J, with 14 bases between. The CDR3 totals 15 residues. The CDR3 spells CASSFGPSGDYGYTF. CDR3 bases: TGTGCCAGCAGCTTCGGACCCTCTGGGGACTATGGCTACACCTTC.

The table lists this clonotype with a few counts. This chain uses TRBV14 with TRBJ1-2; 8 bases are shared with TRBD1. V dropped 3 bases and J dropped 2; count of bases not matched to a gene: 2. This CDR3 contains 14 residues. Germline V gene sequence: CDR1 SGHDN, CDR2 FVKESK. This CDR3 reads CASSHGQGNYGYTF. The CDR3 DNA reads as TGTGCCAGCAGCCACGGACAGGGAAACTATGGCTACACCTTC.